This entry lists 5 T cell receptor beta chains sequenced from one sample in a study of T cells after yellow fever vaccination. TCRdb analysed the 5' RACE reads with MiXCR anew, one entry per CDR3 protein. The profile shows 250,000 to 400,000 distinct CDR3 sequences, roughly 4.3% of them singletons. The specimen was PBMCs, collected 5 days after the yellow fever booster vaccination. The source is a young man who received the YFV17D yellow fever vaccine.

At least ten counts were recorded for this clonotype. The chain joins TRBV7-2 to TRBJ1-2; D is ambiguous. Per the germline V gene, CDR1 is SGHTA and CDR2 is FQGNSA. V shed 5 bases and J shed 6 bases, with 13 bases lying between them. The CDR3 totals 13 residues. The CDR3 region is CASSPTPQDGYTF. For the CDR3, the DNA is TGTGCCAGCAGCCCTACCCCCCAGGATGGCTACACCTTC.

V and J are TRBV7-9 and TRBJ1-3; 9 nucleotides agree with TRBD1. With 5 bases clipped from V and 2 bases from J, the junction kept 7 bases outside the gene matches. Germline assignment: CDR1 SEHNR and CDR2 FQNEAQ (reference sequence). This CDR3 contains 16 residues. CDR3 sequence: CASSPTGTGTGNTIYF. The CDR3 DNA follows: TGTGCCAGCAGCCCGACCGGGACAGGGACTGGAAACACCATATATTTT.

The CDR3 DNA sequence: TGTGCCAGCAGTCAGCGGACCTCTGGGGCCAACGTCCTGACTTTC. This encodes CASSQRTSGANVLTF. This chain uses TRBV12-3 or TRBV12-4 with TRBJ2-6; D is possibly TRBD2 (5 bases). Between the trimmed V and J ends, which lost 5 bases and 0 bases, there was a span of 8 bases. This CDR3 has 15 amino acids.

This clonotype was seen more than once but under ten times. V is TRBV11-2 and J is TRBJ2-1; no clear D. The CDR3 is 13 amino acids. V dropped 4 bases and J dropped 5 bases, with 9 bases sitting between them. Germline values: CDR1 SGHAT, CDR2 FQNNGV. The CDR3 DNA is TGTGCCAGCAGCTCGGGCCGCCACAATGAGCAGTTCTTC. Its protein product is CASSSGRHNEQFF.

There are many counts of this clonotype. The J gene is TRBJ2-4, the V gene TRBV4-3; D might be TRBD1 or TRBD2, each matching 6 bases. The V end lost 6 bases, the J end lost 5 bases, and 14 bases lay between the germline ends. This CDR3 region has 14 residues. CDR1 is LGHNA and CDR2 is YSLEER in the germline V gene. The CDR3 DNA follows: TGCGCCAGCAGAGGGGGGCTAGGGGAAAACATTCAGTACTTC. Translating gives CASRGGLGENIQYF.